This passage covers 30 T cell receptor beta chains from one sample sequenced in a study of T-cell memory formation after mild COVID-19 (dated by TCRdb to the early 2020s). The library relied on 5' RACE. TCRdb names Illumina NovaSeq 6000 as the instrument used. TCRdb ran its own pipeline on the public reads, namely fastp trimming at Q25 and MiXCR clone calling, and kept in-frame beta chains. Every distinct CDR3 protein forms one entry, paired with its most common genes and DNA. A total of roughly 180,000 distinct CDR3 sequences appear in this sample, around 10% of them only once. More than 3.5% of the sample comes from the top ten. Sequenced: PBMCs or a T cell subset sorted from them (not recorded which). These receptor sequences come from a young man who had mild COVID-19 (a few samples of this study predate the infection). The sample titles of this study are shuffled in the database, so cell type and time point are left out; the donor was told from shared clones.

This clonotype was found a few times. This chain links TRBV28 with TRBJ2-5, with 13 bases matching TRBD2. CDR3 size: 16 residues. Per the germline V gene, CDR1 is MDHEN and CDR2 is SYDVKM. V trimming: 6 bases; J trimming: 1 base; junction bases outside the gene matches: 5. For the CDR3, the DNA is TGTGCCAGCAGCGGACTAGCGGGGGCATTCCAAGAGACCCAGTACTTC. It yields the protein CASSGLAGAFQETQYF. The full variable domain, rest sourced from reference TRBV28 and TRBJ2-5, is DVKVTQSSRYLVKRTGEKVFLECVQDMDHENMFWYRQDPGLGLRLIYFSYDVKMKEKGDIPEGYSVSREKKERFSLILESASTNQTSMYLCASSGLAGAFQETQYFGPGTRLLVL.

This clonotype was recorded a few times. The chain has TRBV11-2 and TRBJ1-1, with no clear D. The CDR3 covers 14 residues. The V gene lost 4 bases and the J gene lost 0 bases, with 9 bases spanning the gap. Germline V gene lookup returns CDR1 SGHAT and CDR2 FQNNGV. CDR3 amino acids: CASSYSNMNTEAFF. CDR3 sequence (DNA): TGTGCCAGCAGCTATTCCAATATGAACACTGAAGCTTTCTTT.

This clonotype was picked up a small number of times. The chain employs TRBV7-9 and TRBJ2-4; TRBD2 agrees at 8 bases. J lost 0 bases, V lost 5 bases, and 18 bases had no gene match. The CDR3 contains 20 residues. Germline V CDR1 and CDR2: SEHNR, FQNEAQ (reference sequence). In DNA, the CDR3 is TGTGCCAGCAGCCGCCTCCCCCTTGCGGGGGGCACCCTAGCCAAAAACATTCAGTACTTC. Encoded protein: CASSRLPLAGGTLAKNIQYF.

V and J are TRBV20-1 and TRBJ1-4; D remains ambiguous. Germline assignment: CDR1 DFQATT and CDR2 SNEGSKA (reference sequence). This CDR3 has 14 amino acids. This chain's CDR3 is CSAQPDPSPEKLFF. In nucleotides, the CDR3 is TGCAGCGCTCAGCCTGACCCAAGCCCAGAAAAACTGTTTTTT.

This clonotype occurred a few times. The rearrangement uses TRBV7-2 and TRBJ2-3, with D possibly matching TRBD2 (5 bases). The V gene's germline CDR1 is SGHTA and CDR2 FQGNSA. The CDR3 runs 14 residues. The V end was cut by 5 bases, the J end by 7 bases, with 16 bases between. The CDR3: CASSPTRAGNTQYF. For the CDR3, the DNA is TGTGCCAGCAGCCCGACGAGGGCGGGCAATACGCAGTATTTT.

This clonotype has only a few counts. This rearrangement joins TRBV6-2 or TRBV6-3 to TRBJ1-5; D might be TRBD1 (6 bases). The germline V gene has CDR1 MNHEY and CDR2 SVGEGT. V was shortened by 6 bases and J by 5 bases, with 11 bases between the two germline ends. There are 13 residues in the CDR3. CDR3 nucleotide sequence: TGTGCCAGCAGCAGGGACATATATCAGCCCCAGCATTTT. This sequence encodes CASSRDIYQPQHF.

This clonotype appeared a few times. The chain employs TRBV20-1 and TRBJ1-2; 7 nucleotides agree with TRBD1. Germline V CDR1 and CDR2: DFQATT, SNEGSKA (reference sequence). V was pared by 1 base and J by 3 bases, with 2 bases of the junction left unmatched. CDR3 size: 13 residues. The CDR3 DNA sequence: TGCAGTGCTAGAGTTCAGGGGGACTATGGCTACACCTTC. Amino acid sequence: CSARVQGDYGYTF.

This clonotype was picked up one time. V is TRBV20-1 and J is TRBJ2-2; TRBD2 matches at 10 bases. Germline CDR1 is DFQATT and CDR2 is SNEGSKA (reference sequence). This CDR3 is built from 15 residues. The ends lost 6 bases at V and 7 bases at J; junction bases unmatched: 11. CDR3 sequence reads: CSASQAGGPGGELFF. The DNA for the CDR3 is TGCAGTGCGTCTCAAGCGGGGGGGCCAGGCGGGGAGCTGTTTTTT.

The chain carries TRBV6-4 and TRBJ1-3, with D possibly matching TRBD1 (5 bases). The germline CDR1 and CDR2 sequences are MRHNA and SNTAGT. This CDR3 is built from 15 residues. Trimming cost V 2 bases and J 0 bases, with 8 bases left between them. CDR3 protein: CASSDKRGSGNTIYF. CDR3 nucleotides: TGTGCCAGCAGTGACAAGAGGGGCTCTGGAAACACCATATATTTT.

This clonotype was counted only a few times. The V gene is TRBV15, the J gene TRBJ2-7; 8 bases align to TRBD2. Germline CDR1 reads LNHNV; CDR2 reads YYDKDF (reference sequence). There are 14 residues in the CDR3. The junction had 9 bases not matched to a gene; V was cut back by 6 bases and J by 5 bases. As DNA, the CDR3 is TGTGCCACCAGACCGGGCGGGGGGCCTAACGAGCAGTACTTC. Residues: CATRPGGGPNEQYF.

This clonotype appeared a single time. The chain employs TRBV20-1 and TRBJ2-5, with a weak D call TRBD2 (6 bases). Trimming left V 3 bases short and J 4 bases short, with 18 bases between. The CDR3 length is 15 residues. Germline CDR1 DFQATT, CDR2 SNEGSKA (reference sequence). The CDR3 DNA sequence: TGCAGTGCTAGGGCCGCGGAGGGGATGGGAGAGACCCAGTACTTC. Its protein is CSARAAEGMGETQYF.

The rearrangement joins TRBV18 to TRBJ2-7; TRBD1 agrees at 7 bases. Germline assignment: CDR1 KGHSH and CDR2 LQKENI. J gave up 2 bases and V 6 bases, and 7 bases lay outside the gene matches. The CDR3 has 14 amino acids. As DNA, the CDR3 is TGTGCCAGCTCCCCGGGACAGAGAGCCTACGAGCAGTACGTC. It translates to CASSPGQRAYEQYV.

The CDR3: CASSLDTGADTQYF. The CDR3 DNA reads TGTGCCAGCAGCTTAGATACGGGGGCAGATACGCAGTATTTT. The J gene is TRBJ2-3, the V gene TRBV7-2; tentatively, D is TRBD2 (6 bases). The CDR3 covers 14 residues. Trimming cost V 1 base and J 4 bases, with 9 bases left between them. Germline loops: CDR1 SGHTA, CDR2 FQGNSA.

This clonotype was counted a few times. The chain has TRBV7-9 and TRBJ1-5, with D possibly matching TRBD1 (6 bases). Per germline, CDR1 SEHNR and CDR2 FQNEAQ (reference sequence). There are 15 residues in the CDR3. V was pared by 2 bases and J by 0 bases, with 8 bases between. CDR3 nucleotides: TGTGCCAGCAGCTTAACAGGGAATAGCAATCAGCCCCAGCATTTT. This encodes CASSLTGNSNQPQHF.

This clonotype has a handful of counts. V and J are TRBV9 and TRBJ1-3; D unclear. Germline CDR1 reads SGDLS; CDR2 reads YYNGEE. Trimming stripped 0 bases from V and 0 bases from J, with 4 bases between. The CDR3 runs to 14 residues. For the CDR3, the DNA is TGTGCCAGCAGCGTAGGCCTCTCTGGAAACACCATATATTTT. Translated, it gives CASSVGLSGNTIYF.

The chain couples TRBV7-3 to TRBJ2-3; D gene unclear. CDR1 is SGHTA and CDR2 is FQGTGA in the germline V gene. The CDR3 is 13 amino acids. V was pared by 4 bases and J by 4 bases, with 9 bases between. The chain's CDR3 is CASSSRRPDTQYF. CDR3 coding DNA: TGTGCCAGCAGCTCCCGGCGGCCAGATACGCAGTATTTT.

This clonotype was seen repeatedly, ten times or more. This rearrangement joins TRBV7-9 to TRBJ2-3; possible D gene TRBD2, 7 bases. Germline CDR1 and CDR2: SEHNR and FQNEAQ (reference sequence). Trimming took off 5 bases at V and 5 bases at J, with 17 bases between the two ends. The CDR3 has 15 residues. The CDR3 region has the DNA TGTGCCAGCAGCCCGCCGCTTAGGGGGGGAGATACGCAGTATTTT. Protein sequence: CASSPPLRGGDTQYF.

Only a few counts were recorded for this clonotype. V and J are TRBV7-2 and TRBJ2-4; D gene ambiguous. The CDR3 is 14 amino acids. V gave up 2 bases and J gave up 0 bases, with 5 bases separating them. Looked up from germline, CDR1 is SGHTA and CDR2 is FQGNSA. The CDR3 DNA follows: TGTGCCAGCAGCTTATACCTAGCCAAAAACATTCAGTACTTC. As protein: CASSLYLAKNIQYF.

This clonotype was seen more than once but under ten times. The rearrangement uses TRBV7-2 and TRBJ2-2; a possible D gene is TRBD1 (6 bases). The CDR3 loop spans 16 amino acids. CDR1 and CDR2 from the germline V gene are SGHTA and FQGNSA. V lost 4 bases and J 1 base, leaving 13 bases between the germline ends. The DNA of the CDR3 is TGTGCCAGCAGCTGGGCCGGGACATTGAACACCGGGGAGCTGTTTTTT. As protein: CASSWAGTLNTGELFF.

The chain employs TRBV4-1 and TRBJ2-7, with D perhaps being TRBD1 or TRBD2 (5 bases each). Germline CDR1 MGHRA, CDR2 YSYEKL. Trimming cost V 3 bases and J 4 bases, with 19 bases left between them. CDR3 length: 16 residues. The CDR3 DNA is TGCGCCAGCAGCCATTTTTGGGGACCTAATCGGTACGAGCAGTACTTC. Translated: CASSHFWGPNRYEQYF.

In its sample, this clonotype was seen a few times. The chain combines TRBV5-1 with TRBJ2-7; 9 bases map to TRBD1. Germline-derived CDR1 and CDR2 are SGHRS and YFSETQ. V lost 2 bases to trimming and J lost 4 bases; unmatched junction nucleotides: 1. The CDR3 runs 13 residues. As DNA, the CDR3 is TGCGCCAGCAGCTTCGGGACAGGGTACGAGCAGTACTTC. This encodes CASSFGTGYEQYF.

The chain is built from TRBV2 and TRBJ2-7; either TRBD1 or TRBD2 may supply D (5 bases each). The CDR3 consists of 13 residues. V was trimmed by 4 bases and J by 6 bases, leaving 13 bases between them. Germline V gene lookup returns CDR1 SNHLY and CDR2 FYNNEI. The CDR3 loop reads CASSGSGTSEQYV. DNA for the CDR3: TGTGCCAGCAGTGGCTCCGGGACGTCCGAGCAGTACGTC.

CDR3 amino acids: CASSRGLRAHQETQYF. DNA of the CDR3: TGCGCCAGCAGCCGGGGACTGAGGGCGCACCAAGAGACCCAGTACTTC. V is TRBV5-1 and J is TRBJ2-5; possibly TRBD2 for D (6 bases). V gave up 4 bases and J gave up 0 bases, with 16 bases separating them. The CDR3 contains 16 residues. Germline CDR1 and CDR2: SGHRS and YFSETQ.

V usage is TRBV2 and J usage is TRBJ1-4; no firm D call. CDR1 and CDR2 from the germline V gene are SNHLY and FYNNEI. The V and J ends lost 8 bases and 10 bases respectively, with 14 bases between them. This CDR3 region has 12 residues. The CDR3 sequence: CASRTELGKLFF. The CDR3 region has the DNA TGTGCCAGCCGGACGGAGCTGGGAAAACTGTTTTTT.

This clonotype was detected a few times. CDR3 loop: CASSQSRGAADTQYF. The CDR3 DNA reads TGCGCCAGCAGCCAATCGCGGGGTGCGGCAGATACGCAGTATTTT. V and J are TRBV4-1 and TRBJ2-3, with D possibly TRBD2 on 6 matching bases. The germline CDR1 and CDR2 sequences are MGHRA and YSYEKL. The CDR3 has 15 residues. The V and J ends lost 2 bases and 4 bases respectively, with 13 bases between them.

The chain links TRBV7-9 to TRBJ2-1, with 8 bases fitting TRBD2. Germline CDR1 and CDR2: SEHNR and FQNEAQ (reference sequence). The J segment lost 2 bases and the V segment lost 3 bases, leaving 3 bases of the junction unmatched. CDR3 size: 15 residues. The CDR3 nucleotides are TGTGCCAGCAGCTTCGCGGGGGGACCCTACAATGAGCAGTTCTTC. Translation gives CASSFAGGPYNEQFF. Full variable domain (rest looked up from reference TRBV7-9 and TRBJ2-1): DTGVSQNPRHKITKRGQNVTFRCDPISEHNRLYWYRQTLGQGPEFLTYFQNEAQLEKSRLLSDRFSAERPKGSFSTLEIQRTEQGDSAMYLCASSFAGGPYNEQFFGPGTRLTVL.

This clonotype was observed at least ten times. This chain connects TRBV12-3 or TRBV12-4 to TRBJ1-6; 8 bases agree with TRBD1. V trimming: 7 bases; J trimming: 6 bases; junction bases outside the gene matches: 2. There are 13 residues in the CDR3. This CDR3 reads CASNGQGNSPLHF. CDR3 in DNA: TGTGCCAGCAATGGACAGGGTAATTCACCCCTCCACTTT.

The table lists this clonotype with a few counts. The CDR3 DNA reads as TGTGCCAGCAGTCCCATTTTAGCGGGGGTCCATGAGCAGTTCTTC. Amino acids: CASSPILAGVHEQFF. This chain connects TRBV28 to TRBJ2-1, with 9 bases identical to TRBD2. The CDR3 runs 15 residues. V lost 5 bases and J lost 8; bases outside the gene matches: 10. Germline CDR1 MDHEN, CDR2 SYDVKM.

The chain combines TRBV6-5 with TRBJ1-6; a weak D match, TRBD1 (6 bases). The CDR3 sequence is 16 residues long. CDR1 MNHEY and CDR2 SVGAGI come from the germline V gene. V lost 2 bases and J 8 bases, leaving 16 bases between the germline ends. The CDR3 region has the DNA TGTGCCAGCAGTTACGACCGGACAGAGTCGTATTCACCCCTCCACTTT. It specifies CASSYDRTESYSPLHF.

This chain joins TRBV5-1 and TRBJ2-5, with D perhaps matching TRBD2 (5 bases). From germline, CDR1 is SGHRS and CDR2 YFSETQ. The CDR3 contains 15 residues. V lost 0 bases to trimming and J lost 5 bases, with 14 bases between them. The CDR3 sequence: CASSLVLAPSETQYF. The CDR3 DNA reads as TGCGCCAGCAGCTTGGTTCTAGCACCCTCTGAGACCCAGTACTTC.